This T cell receptor (beta chain) derives from a study of early T cells in non-severe SARS-CoV-2 infection listed by TCRdb under 2021. Regarding the complete study: Because TCR sequencing was done on bulk RNA from unsorted whole blood, the alpha and beta chains could not be paired. On the study overall, not on this receptor specifically: VDJdb matching was skewed toward anti-spike CD8 responses and likely underestimated virus-specific expansions, missing private and CD4 specificities.

The study was a case-control design nested within a healthcare worker cohort in London, UK, with weekly nasopharyngeal swab PCR tests and blood sampling. Healthcare workers were enrolled in the week of the UK lockdown, from 23 to 31 March 2020, and were followed every week for up to roughly 16 weeks. Receptor amplification or capture employed 5' RACE. Reads for this sample came from a NextSeq 500. The TCR library protocol attached unique molecular identifiers to individual cDNA molecules to correct for sequencing error and PCR bias. Both TCR alpha and beta chains were sequenced, and tight co-correlation was observed between alpha and beta sequence abundances in each sample. Turning to the authors' computational methods: Decombinator V4 was used to annotate the V gene, J gene and CDR3 of the TCR sequences. TCRs were defined as expanded if a significant change between any two time points was detected under a Poisson model with p below 0.0001. TCR abundances were normalised to the total number of TCRs sequenced per sample and were expressed as counts per million. MAIT TCRs were defined by TRAV1-2 paired with TRAJ12, TRAJ20 or TRAJ33, and iNKT TCRs by TRAV10 paired with TRAJ18. VDJdb, accessed on 1 November 2021, was searched for TCRs annotated for CMV, EBV and SARS-CoV-2, and TCRs annotated for more than one antigen were excluded. Using fastp at Q25 and MiXCR, TCRdb reprocessed the public reads and kept productive beta chains. Identical CDR3 proteins give one entry, which carries the most common genes and DNA. It is TCRdb's table, rather than the study itself, that gives the V and J calls and clone size. This sample gives 70,000 to 95,000 distinct CDR3 sequences in total; approximately 15% of them show up just once. The leading ten clones occupy around 0.58% of the sample.

Taken from cysteine to phenylalanine, the CDR3 has 17 residues. Just CDR3 DNA is preserved here, 51 bases in frame from base 1. Ten or more counts support this clonotype. Its antigen is currently not known. One base away there is no much larger clone; base qualities are not given. This TCR derives from an adult who was a healthcare worker with PCR-confirmed SARS-CoV-2 infection or an uninfected control (not recorded which). The sample was whole blood. The rearranged chain carries TRBV12-2 and TRBJ2-5; the table names TRBD1, a call not compared with the DNA. TRBV12-2 is a pseudogene. The nucleotides read TGTGCAAGTCGCTCGTTAGACGGATTAAGGGGGAGGAAGACCCAGTACTTC. Translated, this gives CASRSLDGLRGRKTQYF.